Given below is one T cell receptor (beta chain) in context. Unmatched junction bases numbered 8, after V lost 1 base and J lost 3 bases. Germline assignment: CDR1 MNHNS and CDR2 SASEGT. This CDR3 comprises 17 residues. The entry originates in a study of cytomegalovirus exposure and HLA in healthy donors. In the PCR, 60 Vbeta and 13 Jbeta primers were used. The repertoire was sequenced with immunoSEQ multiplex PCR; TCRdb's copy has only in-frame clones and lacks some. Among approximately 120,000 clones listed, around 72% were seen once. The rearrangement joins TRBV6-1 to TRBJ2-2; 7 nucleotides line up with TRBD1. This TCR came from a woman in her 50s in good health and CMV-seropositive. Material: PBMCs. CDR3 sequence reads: CASSEGVGTVYTGELFF. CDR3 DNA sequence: TGTGCCAGCAGTGAAGGGGTAGGGACAGTATACACCGGGGAGCTGTTTTTT.